The clone carrying this TCR beta chain has a single count. The source of the sample is a study of T cell changes during pregnancy in multiple sclerosis. Using immunoSEQ multiplex PCR, the repertoire was profiled, and TCRdb retains in-frame clones only, with some absent. The sample gives roughly 32,000 clones, 85% to 95% of which show up once; about 0.41% is in the top ten. The germline gives CDR1 SGHVS, CDR2 FQNEAQ. The CDR3 sequence is 14 residues long. V was pared by 8 bases and J by 1 base, with 3 bases of the junction left unmatched. This sequence originates from a female donor with multiple sclerosis, enrolled in a pregnancy study. Specimen: CD4+ T cells from peripheral blood mononuclear cells, collected in the second trimester of pregnancy. This chain joins TRBV7-8 and TRBJ2-2; TRBD2 matches 8 bases. This CDR3 is CASGLAGNTGELFF. CDR3 in DNA: TGTGCCAGCGGGCTAGCGGGGAACACCGGGGAGCTGTTTTTT.